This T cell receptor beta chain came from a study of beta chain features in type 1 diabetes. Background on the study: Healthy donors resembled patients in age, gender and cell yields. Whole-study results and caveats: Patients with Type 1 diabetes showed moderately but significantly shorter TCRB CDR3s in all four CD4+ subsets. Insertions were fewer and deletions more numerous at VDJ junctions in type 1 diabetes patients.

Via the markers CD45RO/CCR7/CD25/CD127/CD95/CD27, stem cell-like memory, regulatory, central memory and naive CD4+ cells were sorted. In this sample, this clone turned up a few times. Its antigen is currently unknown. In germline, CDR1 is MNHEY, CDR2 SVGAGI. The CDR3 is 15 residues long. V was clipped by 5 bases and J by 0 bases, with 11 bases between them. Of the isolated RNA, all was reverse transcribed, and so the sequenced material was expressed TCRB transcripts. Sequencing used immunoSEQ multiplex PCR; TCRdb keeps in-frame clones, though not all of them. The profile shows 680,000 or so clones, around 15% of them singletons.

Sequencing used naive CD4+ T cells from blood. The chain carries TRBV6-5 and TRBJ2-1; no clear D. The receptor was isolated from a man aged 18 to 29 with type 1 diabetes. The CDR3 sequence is CASSVTRRSYNEQFF. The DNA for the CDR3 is TGTGCCAGCAGTGTCACCCGGCGCTCCTACAATGAGCAGTTCTTC.